This T cell receptor beta chain was documented in a study of prognosis after radiotherapy for stage I lung cancer. In the study overall: About a dozen men and over five women, aged roughly 53 to 85 and with a median age of about 75 years, made up the patients.

Using two-round multiplex PCR, the authors amplified TCR beta CDR3 from genomic DNA. The use of primers specific to each TRBV and TRBJ gene characterized first-round PCR. For its second round, the PCR relied on universal primers. TCRdb passed the multiplex PCR reads through MiXCR, listing each CDR3 protein once. The sample contains about 36,000 distinct CDR3 sequences, 32% of which appear only once. Deletions cut 0 bases from V and 4 bases from J, with 7 bases between. The CDR3 length is 13 residues. Germline values: CDR1 MNHEY, CDR2 SVGAGI. By frequency in the sample, this clonotype is medium-sized. The patients, who had no history of other malignancies and had received no prior chemotherapy or radiotherapy, were all found to be node-negative on CT and PET/CT.

V and J are TRBV6-5 and TRBJ2-7; D is unclear. The specimen was PBMCs, collected before or after stereotactic body radiation therapy (not recorded which). The origin of this receptor is a donor over 45 with non-small cell lung cancer. The CDR3, as DNA: TGTGCCAGCAGTTACTCGCACGGATACGAGCAGTACTTC. Its translation is CASSYSHGYEQYF.